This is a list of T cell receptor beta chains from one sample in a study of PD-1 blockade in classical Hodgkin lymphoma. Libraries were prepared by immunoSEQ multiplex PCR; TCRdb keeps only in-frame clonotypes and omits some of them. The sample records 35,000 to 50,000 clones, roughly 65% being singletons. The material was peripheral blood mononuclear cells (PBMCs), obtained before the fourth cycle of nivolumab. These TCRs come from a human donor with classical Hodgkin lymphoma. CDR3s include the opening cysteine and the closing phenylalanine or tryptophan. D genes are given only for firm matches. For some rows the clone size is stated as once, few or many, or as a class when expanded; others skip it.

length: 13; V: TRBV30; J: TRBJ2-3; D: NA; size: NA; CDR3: CAWTSRLTDTQYF; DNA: TGTGCCTGGACTAGCAGGTTGACAGATACGCAGTATTTT
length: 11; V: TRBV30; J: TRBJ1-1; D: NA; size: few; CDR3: CAWTVWGEAFF; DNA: TGTGCCTGGACGGTCTGGGGTGAAGCTTTCTTT
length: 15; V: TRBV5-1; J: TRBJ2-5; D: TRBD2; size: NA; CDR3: CASSLALAESGTQYF; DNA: TGCGCCAGCAGCTTGGCGCTAGCGGAGTCGGGGACCCAGTACTTC
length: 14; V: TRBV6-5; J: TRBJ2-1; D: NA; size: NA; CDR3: CASSYWKSSDEQFF; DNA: TGTGCCAGCAGTTACTGGAAAAGTTCGGATGAGCAGTTCTTC
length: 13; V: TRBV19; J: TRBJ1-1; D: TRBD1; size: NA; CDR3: CASSMGQHTEAFF; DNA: TGTGCCAGTAGTATGGGACAGCACACTGAAGCTTTCTTT
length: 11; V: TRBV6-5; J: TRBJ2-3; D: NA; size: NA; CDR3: CASLGGDTQYF; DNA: TGTGCCAGCTTAGGAGGTGATACGCAGTATTTT
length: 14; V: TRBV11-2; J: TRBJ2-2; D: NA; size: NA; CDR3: CASSLNVNTGELFF; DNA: TGTGCCAGCAGCTTAAACGTGAACACCGGGGAGCTGTTTTTT
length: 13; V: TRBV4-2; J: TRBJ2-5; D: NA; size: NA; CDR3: CASSQDKGETQYF; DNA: TGTGCCAGCAGCCAAGATAAGGGAGAGACCCAGTACTTC
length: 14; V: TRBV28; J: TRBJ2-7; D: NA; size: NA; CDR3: CASSLMGSSYEQYF; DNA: TGTGCCAGCAGTTTAATGGGGAGCTCCTACGAGCAGTACTTC
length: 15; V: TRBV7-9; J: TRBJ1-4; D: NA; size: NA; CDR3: CASSLSGRELEKLFF; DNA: TGTGCCAGCAGCTTATCGGGGAGGGAATTGGAAAAACTGTTTTTT
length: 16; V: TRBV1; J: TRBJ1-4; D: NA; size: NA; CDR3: CTSSQRVVRAFEKLFF; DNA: TGCACCAGCAGCCAGCGTGTGGTCAGGGCATTTGAAAAACTGTTTTTT
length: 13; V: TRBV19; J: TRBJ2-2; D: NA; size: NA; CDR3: CASQVDPAGELFF; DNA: TGTGCCAGTCAGGTAGACCCCGCCGGGGAGCTGTTTTTT
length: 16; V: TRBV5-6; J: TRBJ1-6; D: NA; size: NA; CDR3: CASSLKTGRSDSPLHF; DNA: TGTGCCAGCAGCTTGAAAACGGGCAGATCTGATTCACCCCTCCACTTT
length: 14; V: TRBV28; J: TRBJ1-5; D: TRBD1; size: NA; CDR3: CASSSGTGIQPQHF; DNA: TGTGCCAGCAGTTCCGGGACAGGGATTCAGCCCCAGCATTTT
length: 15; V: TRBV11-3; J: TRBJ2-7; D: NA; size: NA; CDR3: CASSLDGGAGHEQYF; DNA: TGTGCCAGCAGCTTAGATGGGGGGGCTGGGCACGAGCAGTACTTC
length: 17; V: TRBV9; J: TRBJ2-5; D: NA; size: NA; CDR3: CASTRSGRSWRQETQYF; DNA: TGTGCCAGCACCCGAAGTGGGCGGAGTTGGCGGCAAGAGACCCAGTACTTC
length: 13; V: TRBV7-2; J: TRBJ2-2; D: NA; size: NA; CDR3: CASSPPGTGELFF; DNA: TGTGCCAGCAGCCCACCAGGGACCGGGGAGCTGTTTTTT
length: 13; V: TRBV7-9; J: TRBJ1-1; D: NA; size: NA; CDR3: CASSLDGVTEAFF; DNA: TGTGCCAGCAGCTTAGACGGGGTTACTGAAGCTTTCTTT
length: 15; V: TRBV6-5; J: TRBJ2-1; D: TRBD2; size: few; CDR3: CASSYSRAGPHEQFF; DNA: TGTGCCAGCAGTTACTCTCGAGCGGGGCCCCATGAGCAGTTCTTC
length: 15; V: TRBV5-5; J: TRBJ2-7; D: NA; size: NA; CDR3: CASSYLALPLGEQYF; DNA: TGTGCCAGCAGCTACCTAGCGTTGCCGCTTGGGGAGCAGTACTTC
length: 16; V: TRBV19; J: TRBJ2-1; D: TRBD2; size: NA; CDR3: CASSILTSGSYNEQFF; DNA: TGTGCCAGTAGTATACTAACTAGCGGGAGCTACAATGAGCAGTTCTTC
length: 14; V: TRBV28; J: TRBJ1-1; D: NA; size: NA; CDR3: CASSSQGAYTEAFF; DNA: TGTGCCAGCAGTTCACAGGGAGCGTACACTGAAGCTTTCTTT
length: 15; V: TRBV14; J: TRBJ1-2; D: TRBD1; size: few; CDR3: CASSQAGTGNYGYTF; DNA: TGTGCCAGCAGCCAAGCCGGGACAGGCAACTATGGCTACACCTTC
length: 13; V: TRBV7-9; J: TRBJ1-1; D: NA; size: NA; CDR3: CASSFRGNTEAFF; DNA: TGTGCCAGCAGCTTCAGGGGGAACACTGAAGCTTTCTTT
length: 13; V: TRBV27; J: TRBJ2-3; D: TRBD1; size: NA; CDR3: CASSPRQGLTQYF; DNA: TGTGCCAGCAGTCCCCGACAGGGGTTGACGCAGTATTTT
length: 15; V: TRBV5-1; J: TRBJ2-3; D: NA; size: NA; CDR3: CASSLSGGSTDTQYF; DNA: TGCGCCAGCAGCTTGAGTGGGGGTAGCACAGATACGCAGTATTTT
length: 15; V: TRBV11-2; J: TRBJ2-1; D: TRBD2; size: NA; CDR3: CASSLVSGSYNEQFF; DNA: TGTGCCAGCAGCTTAGTTAGCGGGAGCTACAATGAGCAGTTCTTC
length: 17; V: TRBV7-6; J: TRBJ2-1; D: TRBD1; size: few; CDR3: CASSERQGVLTPNEQFF; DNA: TGTGCCAGCAGCGAACGACAGGGGGTTCTTACCCCAAATGAGCAGTTCTTC
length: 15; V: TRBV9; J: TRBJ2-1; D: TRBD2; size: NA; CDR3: CASSVDGRAINEQFF; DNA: TGTGCCAGCAGCGTAGACGGGAGGGCCATCAATGAGCAGTTCTTC
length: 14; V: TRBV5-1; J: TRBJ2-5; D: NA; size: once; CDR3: CASSLSPRQETQYF; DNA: TGCGCCAGCAGCTTAAGCCCACGCCAAGAGACCCAGTACTTC
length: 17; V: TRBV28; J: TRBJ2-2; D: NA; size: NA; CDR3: CASSLGLGGTNTGELFF; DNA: TGTGCCAGCAGTTTAGGGCTCGGCGGGACGAACACCGGGGAGCTGTTTTTT
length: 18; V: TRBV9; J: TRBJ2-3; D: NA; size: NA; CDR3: CASSPGQYGDISTDTQYF; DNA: TGTGCCAGCAGCCCCGGACAGTACGGAGATATTAGCACAGATACGCAGTATTTT
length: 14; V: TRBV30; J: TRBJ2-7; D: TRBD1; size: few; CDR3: CAWSSGTGGYEQYF; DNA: TGTGCCTGGAGTTCCGGGACAGGGGGATACGAGCAGTACTTC
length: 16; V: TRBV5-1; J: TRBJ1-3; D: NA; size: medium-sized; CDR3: CASSLAGGPSGNTIYF; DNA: TGCGCCAGCAGCTTGGCCGGGGGGCCCTCTGGAAACACCATATATTTT
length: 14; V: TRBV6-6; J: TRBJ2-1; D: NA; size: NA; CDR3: CASSYSRLVNEQFF; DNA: TGTGCCAGCAGTTACTCGAGGCTTGTGAATGAGCAGTTCTTC
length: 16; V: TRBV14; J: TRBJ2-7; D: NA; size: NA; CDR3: CASSQAGDFFLYEQYF; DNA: TGTGCCAGCAGCCAAGCGGGGGACTTCTTCCTCTACGAGCAGTACTTC
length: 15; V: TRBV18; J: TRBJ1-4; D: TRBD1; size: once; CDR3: CASSLLTGIGEKLFF; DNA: TGTGCCAGCTCACTACTGACAGGGATAGGAGAAAAACTGTTTTTT
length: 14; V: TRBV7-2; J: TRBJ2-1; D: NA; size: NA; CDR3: CASSRAPLYNEQFF; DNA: TGTGCCAGCAGTAGGGCGCCCTTATACAATGAGCAGTTCTTC
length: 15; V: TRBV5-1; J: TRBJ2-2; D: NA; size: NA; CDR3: CASSLTGINTGELFF; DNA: TGCGCCAGCAGCTTGACGGGGATAAACACCGGGGAGCTGTTTTTT
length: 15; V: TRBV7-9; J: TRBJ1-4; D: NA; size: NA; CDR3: CASSARTATNEKLFF; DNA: TGCGCCAGCAGCGCGCGGACAGCAACTAATGAAAAACTGTTTTTT
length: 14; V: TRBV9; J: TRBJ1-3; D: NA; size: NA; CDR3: CASSVTGPGNTIYF; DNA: TGTGCCAGCAGCGTAACGGGGCCTGGAAACACCATATATTTT
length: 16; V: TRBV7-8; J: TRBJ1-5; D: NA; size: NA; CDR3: CASSLEPAGVGQPQHF; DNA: TGTGCCAGCAGCTTAGAACCCGCAGGGGTCGGTCAGCCCCAGCATTTT
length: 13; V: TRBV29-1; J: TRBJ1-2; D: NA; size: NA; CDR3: CSVEWTANYGYTF; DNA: TGCAGCGTTGAATGGACAGCAAACTATGGCTACACCTTC
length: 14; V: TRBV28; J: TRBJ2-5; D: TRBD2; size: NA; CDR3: CASSLGGVQETQYF; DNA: TGTGCCAGCAGTTTAGGGGGGGTCCAAGAGACCCAGTACTTC
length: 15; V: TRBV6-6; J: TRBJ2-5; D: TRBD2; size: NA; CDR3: CASSYSLSGQETQYF; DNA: TGTGCCAGCAGTTACTCCCTTAGCGGGCAAGAGACCCAGTACTTC